These T cell receptor beta chains were read from a single sample in a study of blood T cells in healthy people across ages. TCRdb used MiXCR to reprocess the 5' RACE reads, holding one entry per CDR3 protein. The sample carries 800,000 to 950,000 distinct CDR3 sequences, around 46% recorded once. The specimen was blood. The source of these receptors is a man under 40 in good health. CDR3s include the opening cysteine and the closing phenylalanine or tryptophan. A D gene is named only where the DNA matches it firmly. Clone size is stated in some rows and not others, as once, few, many or a class when expanded.

V gene	J gene	D gene	clone size	CDR3 DNA	CDR3 protein
TRBV20-1	TRBJ1-2	-	few	TGCAGTGCTAGAGAGGCGGGGGACCTGCCTGGCTACACCTTC	CSAREAGDLPGYTF
TRBV20-1	TRBJ2-5	-	-	TGCAGTGCTAGAGTAGGCGTTCAAGAGACCCAGTACTTC	CSARVGVQETQYF
TRBV7-2	TRBJ2-7	-	once	TGTGCCAGCAGCTTTAATCGGCAGGGACACTACGAGCAGTACTTC	CASSFNRQGHYEQYF
TRBV28	TRBJ2-7	-	once	TGTGCCAGCAGTTTCGACACTCACGAGCAGTACTTC	CASSFDTHEQYF
TRBV4-1	TRBJ2-2	-	-	TGCGCCAGCAGCCAAGATTATCCTAATATAAGACACACCGGGGAGCTGTTTTTT	CASSQDYPNIRHTGELFF
TRBV12-3/TRBV12-4	TRBJ2-7	TRBD2	few	TGTGCCAGCGGAGAAGAGTCACTAGCGGACGGGGAGCAGTACTTC	CASGEESLADGEQYF
TRBV7-6	TRBJ1-2	-	-	TGTGCCAGCAGTCCGGCAGCCGCTAACTATGGCTACACCTTC	CASSPAAANYGYTF
TRBV20-1	TRBJ1-1	TRBD1	few	TGCAGTGCTAGAATGGACAGGGGGGAGAACACTGAAGCTTTCTTT	CSARMDRGENTEAFF
TRBV20-1	TRBJ1-5	-	-	TGCAGTGCTAGGCCGCGGGATAATAGCAATCAGCCCCAGCATTTT	CSARPRDNSNQPQHF
TRBV7-2	TRBJ2-3	TRBD2	-	TGTGCCAGCAGCCTTGGGAGGGGTCGCGCAGATACGCAGTATTTT	CASSLGRGRADTQYF
TRBV4-2	TRBJ2-3	TRBD2	-	TGTGCCAGCAGCCACACCGGACTAGCGGGGTCTAGCACAGATACGCAGTATTTT	CASSHTGLAGSSTDTQYF
TRBV5-1	TRBJ2-6	-	few	TGCGCCAGCAGCCTTTCACACGGTTCAGCCAACGTCCTGACTTTC	CASSLSHGSANVLTF
TRBV28	TRBJ2-7	-	-	TGTGCCAGCAGTCCCCTCGGTGGACAGAGATCCTACGAGCAGTACTTC	CASSPLGGQRSYEQYF
TRBV4-2	TRBJ2-3	-	few	TGTGCCAGCAGCCAAGTATCTGCGGGGTTGGGCACAGATACGCAGTATTTT	CASSQVSAGLGTDTQYF
TRBV20-1	TRBJ1-2	-	-	TGCAGTGCTAGAACAGGGCCTAACTATGGCCACACCTTC	CSARTGPNYGHTF
TRBV29-1	TRBJ1-1	-	-	TGCAGCGTTGAAGATCCTGGGACGGAGAACACTGAAGCTTTCTTT	CSVEDPGTENTEAFF
TRBV6-6	TRBJ2-3	TRBD2	-	TGTGCCACCCGGGGGGGACTGCCCACAGATACGCAGTATTTT	CATRGGLPTDTQYF
TRBV5-1	TRBJ2-3	-	-	TGCGCCAGCAAAGAAGGCACAGATACGCAGTATTTT	CASKEGTDTQYF
TRBV14	TRBJ2-2	TRBD1	few	TGTGCCAGCAGTCCTCAGGGGGCCGGGGAGCTGTTTTTT	CASSPQGAGELFF
TRBV29-1	TRBJ1-1	-	few	TGCAGCGCCGAAGGGATGAACACTGAAGCTTTCTTT	CSAEGMNTEAFF
TRBV4-1	TRBJ2-3	TRBD2	few	TGCGCCAGCAGCCAGGCACTAGCGGGGGGGCGGGTAGGCACAGATACGCAGTATTTT	CASSQALAGGRVGTDTQYF
TRBV29-1	TRBJ2-6	TRBD1	few	TGCAGCGTTGGACAGGGCGCTGGGGCCAACGTCCTGACTTTC	CSVGQGAGANVLTF
TRBV10-3	TRBJ2-1	TRBD1	-	TGTGCCATCAATCCGGGACAGGGTCGTAATGAGCAGTTCTTC	CAINPGQGRNEQFF
TRBV10-2	TRBJ1-1	-	-	TGCGCCAGTTGGGGCTCTGGGGCTTTCTTT	CASWGSGAFF
TRBV25-1	TRBJ1-5	-	-	TGTGCCAGCAGTGAAGCGCCCGAAGCATATAGCAATCAGCCCCAGCATTTT	CASSEAPEAYSNQPQHF
TRBV6-5	TRBJ2-5	TRBD2	-	TGTGCCAGCAGTTACTTCGGGGGGGATCAAGAGACCCAGTACTTC	CASSYFGGDQETQYF
TRBV11-1	TRBJ2-6	-	few	TGTGCCAGCAGCTTGCAGGGCTTTGGGGCCAACGTCCTGACTTTC	CASSLQGFGANVLTF
TRBV29-1	TRBJ2-7	-	-	TGCAGCGTTGTGCTGGCTAGCAGGGTCTACGAGCAGTACTTC	CSVVLASRVYEQYF
TRBV4-2	TRBJ2-6	-	-	TGTGCCAGCAGCCAAGATCAAGCCGGGGCCAACGTCCTGACTTTC	CASSQDQAGANVLTF
TRBV5-1	TRBJ2-5	-	-	TGCGCCAGCAGCTTGACGACGGAATGGGAGACCCAGTACTTC	CASSLTTEWETQYF
TRBV21-1	TRBJ2-1	-	once	TGTGCCAGCAGCAACCCCAGGACAATCTACAATGAGCAGTTCTTC	CASSNPRTIYNEQFF
TRBV30	TRBJ2-1	-	-	TGTGCCTGGAGTGACGTTGAAAGGGGCCACAATGAGCAGTTCTTC	CAWSDVERGHNEQFF
TRBV20-1	TRBJ2-1	-	-	TGCAGTGGGGCACAGAGCAATGAGCAGTTCTTC	CSGAQSNEQFF
TRBV10-3	TRBJ2-5	TRBD1	many	TGTGCCATCAGTGGTACAGGGGTGGAGACCCAGTACTTC	CAISGTGVETQYF
TRBV6-2/TRBV6-3	TRBJ1-6	-	-	TGTGCCAGCAAACCTCAGGGTCTATATAATTCACCCCTCCACTTT	CASKPQGLYNSPLHF
TRBV29-1	TRBJ2-5	-	-	TGCAGCGTTCGGCGGCAAGAGACCCAGTACTTC	CSVRRQETQYF
TRBV20-1	TRBJ1-1	-	-	TGCAGTGCTAGAGAGGGGCCGAGGAGGTCAGCTGAAGCTTTCTTT	CSAREGPRRSAEAFF
TRBV28	TRBJ1-1	-	-	TGTGCCAGCAGCGAGAGTGGCACTGAAGCTTTCTTT	CASSESGTEAFF
TRBV4-1	TRBJ2-7	-	few	TGCGCCAGCAGCCAAAGGGTCGTTACCTACGAGCAGTACTTC	CASSQRVVTYEQYF
TRBV7-2	TRBJ2-1	-	many	TGTGCCAGCAGCTTGCGGATCGGTGAGCAGTTCTTC	CASSLRIGEQFF
TRBV10-3	TRBJ2-5	-	few	TGTGCCATCAGGCGGGATCGGGGCCACGACCAAGAGACCCAGTACTTC	CAIRRDRGHDQETQYF
TRBV11-2	TRBJ2-2	-	-	TGTGCCAGCAGCTTAGGGAGGACTTTCACCGGGGAGCTGTTTTTT	CASSLGRTFTGELFF
TRBV18	TRBJ2-7	-	-	TGTGCCAGCTCACCCGAGCAAGAGAGACAGGCCCACTACGAGCAGTACTTC	CASSPEQERQAHYEQYF
TRBV20-1	TRBJ2-5	-	few	TGCAGTGCTGGCGAGACTGATTCTGGGACCCAGTACTTC	CSAGETDSGTQYF
TRBV3-1	TRBJ2-1	TRBD1	-	TGCGCCAGCAGCCCCGGGACAGCGAGAGGCAATGAGCAGTTCTTC	CASSPGTARGNEQFF
TRBV6-6	TRBJ2-1	-	few	TGTGCCAGCAGTTACGTCCACAATGAGCAGTTCTTC	CASSYVHNEQFF
TRBV27	TRBJ2-7	TRBD1	once	TGTGCCAGCAGGAACCGACAGGGGTCCTACGAGCAGTACTTC	CASRNRQGSYEQYF